Sequencing of this TCR beta chain was carried out in a study of response to subunit inactivated influenza vaccine. TCRdb analysed the RT-PCR reads with MiXCR anew, one entry per CDR3 protein. Of about 540,000 distinct CDR3 sequences listed, 12% to 15% are singletons. Whole-study results and caveats: Authors suggested seasonal influenza vaccinations each recruit few new T cells.

As regards this clonotype: Its target is unknown.

CDR1 and CDR2 (germline): SGHTA, FQGNSA. V gave up 6 bases and J gave up 3 bases, with 14 bases separating them. The CDR3 consists of 14 residues. This specimen was PBMCs from blood, taken about 12 days after vaccination. This sequence was found in a man between 45 and 60 years old who received an inactivated influenza vaccine. The chain carries TRBV7-2 and TRBJ2-5, with a tentative D call TRBD1 (5 bases). This chain's CDR3 is CASSPWGLKETQYF. In DNA form, the CDR3 reads TGTGCCAGCAGTCCATGGGGCCTTAAAGAGACCCAGTACTTC.